This TCR beta chain was sequenced for a study of blood T cell repertoires in COVID-19. Study background: Acute and convalescent COVID-19 specimens originated in the United States, Italy and Spain. Sample material is recorded as cDNA or gDNA derived from T cells, B-cell-depleted T cells, or PBMCs.

Germline-derived CDR1 and CDR2 are MDHEN and SYDVKM. With 5 bases clipped from V and 2 bases from J, the junction kept 7 bases outside the gene matches. The CDR3 length is 16 residues. Original handling: For nucleated cells, counts were estimated from reference gene primer amplification. Clones were read by immunoSEQ multiplex PCR, and TCRdb kept only the in-frame ones, dropping some. V and J calls and clone size follow that table, whereas D and trimming were derived from the DNA. Of some 97,000 clones in the sample, approximately 91% were seen once. The chain carries TRBV28 and TRBJ1-5; 9 bases are a match to TRBD1. Source material: peripheral blood. The TCR was taken from a man in his sixties with acute or convalescent COVID-19. CDR3 DNA sequence: TGTGCCAGCAGTCCCCAACAGGGGGCAGGCAATCAGCCCCAGCATTTT. This encodes CASSPQQGAGNQPQHF.